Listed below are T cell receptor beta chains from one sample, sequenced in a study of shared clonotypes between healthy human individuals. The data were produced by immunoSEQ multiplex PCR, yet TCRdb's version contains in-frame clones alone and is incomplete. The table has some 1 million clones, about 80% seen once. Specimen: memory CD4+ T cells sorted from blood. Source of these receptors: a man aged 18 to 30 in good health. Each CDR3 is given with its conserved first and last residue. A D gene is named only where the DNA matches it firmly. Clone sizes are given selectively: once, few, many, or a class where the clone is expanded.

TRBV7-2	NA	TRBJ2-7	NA	TGTGCCAGCAGCTTATTTGGGGGCCCCTACGAGCAGTACTTC	CASSLFGGPYEQYF
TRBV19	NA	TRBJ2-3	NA	TGTGCCAGTAGTCCAGGTCCCGGAGATACGCAGTATTTT	CASSPGPGDTQYF
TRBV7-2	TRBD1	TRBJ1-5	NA	TGTGCCAGCAGCTCCGGACAGGGGGGGCGGCCCCAGCATTTT	CASSSGQGGRPQHF
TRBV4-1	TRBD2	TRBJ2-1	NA	TGCGCCAGCAGCCAAATCAGCGGGGGGGGCCAGCAGTTCTTC	CASSQISGGGQQFF
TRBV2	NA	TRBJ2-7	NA	TGTGCCAGCAGTCTTCGGGGCCGCACCTACGAGCAGTACTTC	CASSLRGRTYEQYF
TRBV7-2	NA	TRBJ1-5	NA	TGTGCCAGCAGCTTAGGGCAAGTCACCAATCAGCCCCAGCATTTT	CASSLGQVTNQPQHF
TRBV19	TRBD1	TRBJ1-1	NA	TGTGCCAGTAGTCTAACAGGGGGCACAAGAGCTGAAGCTTTCTTT	CASSLTGGTRAEAFF
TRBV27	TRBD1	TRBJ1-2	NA	TGTGCCAGCAGTTTATACGGGACAGGGGTAGCGAACTATGGCTACACCTTC	CASSLYGTGVANYGYTF
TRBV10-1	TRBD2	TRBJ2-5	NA	TGCGCCAGCAGTAGCGGGGCCGTCCAAGAGACCCAGTACTTC	CASSSGAVQETQYF
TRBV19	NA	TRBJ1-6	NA	TGTGCCAGTAGTATAAAGCGGGGAACCCATAATTCACCCCTCCACTTT	CASSIKRGTHNSPLHF
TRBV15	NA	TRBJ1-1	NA	TGTGCCACTATGCTCAACAGGGAGAACACTGAAGCTTTCTTT	CATMLNRENTEAFF
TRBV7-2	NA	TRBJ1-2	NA	TGTGCCAGCAGCTTGGACGGAGTAGGTGAGGGAATCTATGGCTACACCTTC	CASSLDGVGEGIYGYTF
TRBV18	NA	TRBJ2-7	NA	TGTGCCAGCTCACCACCGAATCTAAACGAGCAGTACTTC	CASSPPNLNEQYF
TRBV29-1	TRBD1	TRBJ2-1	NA	TGCAGCGTTGATGGACAGGTAAACAATGAGCAGTTCTTC	CSVDGQVNNEQFF
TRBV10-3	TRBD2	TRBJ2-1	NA	TGTGCCACCGGACTAGCGGGAGGGAATGAGCAGTTCTTC	CATGLAGGNEQFF
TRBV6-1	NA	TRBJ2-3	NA	TGTGCCAGCACCCCGGAAAGACCTTCCACAGATACGCAGTATTTT	CASTPERPSTDTQYF
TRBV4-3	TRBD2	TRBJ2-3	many	TGCGCCAGCAGCGTCCGGGAGGCAGATACGCAGTATTTT	CASSVREADTQYF
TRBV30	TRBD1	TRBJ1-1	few	TGTGCCTGTATAAGACAGGGAAACACTGAAGCTTTCTTT	CACIRQGNTEAFF
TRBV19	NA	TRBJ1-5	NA	TGTGCCAGTAGTATAGGACAGAGAAATCAGCCCCAGCATTTT	CASSIGQRNQPQHF
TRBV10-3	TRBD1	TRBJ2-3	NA	TGTGCCACTACCCGGGACAGGGTGGGAACAGATACGCAGTATTTT	CATTRDRVGTDTQYF
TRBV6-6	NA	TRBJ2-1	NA	TGTGCCAGCAGTTACTCGCAGGGAAATGAGCAGTTCTTC	CASSYSQGNEQFF
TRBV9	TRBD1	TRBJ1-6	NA	TGTGCCAGCAGCCGGGACAGGGGGCTTGAGCCCCTCCACTTT	CASSRDRGLEPLHF
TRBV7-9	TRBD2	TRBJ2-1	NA	TGTGCCAGCAGCTTTTTGCTAGCGGGTTCAAATGAGCAGTTCTTC	CASSFLLAGSNEQFF
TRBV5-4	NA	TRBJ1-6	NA	TGTGCCAGCAGCTTACAGGGTGATGGTTCACCCCTCCACTTT	CASSLQGDGSPLHF
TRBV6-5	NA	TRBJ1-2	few	TGTGCCAAGGGGCTATTTGACTATGGCTACACCTTC	CAKGLFDYGYTF
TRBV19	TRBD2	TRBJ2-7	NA	TGTGCCAGTAGTATCCCCCCAGCGGGGGGGCCTATGTACGAGCAGTACTTC	CASSIPPAGGPMYEQYF